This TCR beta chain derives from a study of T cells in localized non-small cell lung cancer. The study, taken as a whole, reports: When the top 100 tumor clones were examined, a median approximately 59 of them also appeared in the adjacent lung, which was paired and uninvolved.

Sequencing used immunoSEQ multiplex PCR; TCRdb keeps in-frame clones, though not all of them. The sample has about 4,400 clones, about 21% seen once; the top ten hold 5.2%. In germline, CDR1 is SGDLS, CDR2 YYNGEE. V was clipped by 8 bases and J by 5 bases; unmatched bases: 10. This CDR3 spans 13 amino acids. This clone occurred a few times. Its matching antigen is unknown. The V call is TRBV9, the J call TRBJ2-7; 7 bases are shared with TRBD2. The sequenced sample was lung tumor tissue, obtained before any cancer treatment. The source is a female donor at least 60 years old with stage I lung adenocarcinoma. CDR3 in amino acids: CASSREAWDEQYF. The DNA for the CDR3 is TGTGCCAGTAGTCGGGAGGCGTGGGACGAGCAGTACTTC.